The clone carrying this TCR beta chain was detected a few times. The antigen is undetermined. Both previously described methods and listed TCR primers were employed to make bulk TCR libraries. From the PCR reads, TCRdb called clonotypes with MiXCR, one entry per CDR3 protein. The data show just under 650,000 distinct CDR3 sequences, about 20% seen once. This entry is derived from a study of molecular identifiers for immune sequencing clone quantification. Regarding the study as a whole: Over 98% of CMV-specific effector molecules, but under 1% of naive ones, were in clones above 20 copies.

This CDR3 comprises 15 residues. Germline CDR1 and CDR2: SGDLS and YYNGEE. The V end lost 0 bases, the J end lost 5 bases, and 12 bases lay between the germline ends. Naive CD8 T cells were sorted as CD8+CD4-CCR7+CD45RA+. This TCR derives from a human donor in good health. Some libraries in this study had Jurkat cell RNA spiked in. V gene TRBV9 combines with J gene TRBJ1-5; D might be TRBD1 (5 bases). Input material: naive CD8+ T cells from blood, with Jurkat cell RNA spiked in. Subset described: FACS-sorted CD8+CD4-CCR7+CD45RA+ naive T cells. CDR3 sequence (DNA): TGTGCCAGCAGCGTAGGGCAGGGAGCGGATCAGCCCCAGCATTTT. This codes for CASSVGQGADQPQHF.